This T cell receptor (beta chain) is from a study of cytomegalovirus exposure and HLA in healthy donors. Findings of the study overall: A later look showed TCR association rates differing by HLA locus, highest for DRB1 and lowest for HLA-C.

The PCR employed 60 Vbeta primers together with 13 Jbeta primers. The table came from immunoSEQ multiplex PCR; TCRdb's copy has only in-frame clones and leaves some out. This sample yields about 99,000 clones, of which 70% to 80% are seen a single time; around 3.5% belongs to the top ten. Trimming left V 1 base short and J 1 base short, with 12 bases between. Looked up from germline, CDR1 is LGHNA and CDR2 is YNFKEQ. The CDR3 has 16 amino acids. Healthy people donating bone marrow made up the donors. A word on this clone: Its antigen is not known.

This chain links TRBV4-2 with TRBJ2-3; D possibly corresponds to TRBD2 (5 bases). The sequenced sample was PBMCs. The TCR sequence derives from a male donor in good health and CMV-seropositive. This chain's CDR3 is CASSQANQAGTDTQYF. CDR3 coding DNA: TGTGCCAGCAGCCAAGCGAACCAAGCGGGCACAGATACGCAGTATTTT.